This paragraph reports one TCR beta chain. The data stem from a study of blood T cell repertoires in COVID-19. Sequenced by immunoSEQ multiplex PCR; TCRdb stores in-frame clones only, minus some. The data contain approximately 270,000 clones, roughly 91% of them singletons. The study drew participants aged about 18 to 89 years from some 24 US areas. Grouping used clinical history reported by participants in a survey and questionnaire. Two negative PCRs, clearance, or symptom resolution characterized the recovered Cohort 3 donors. The junction had 8 bases not matched to a gene; V was cut back by 7 bases and J by 3 bases. Germline-derived CDR1 and CDR2 are MNHEY and SVGAGI. The CDR3 consists of 14 residues.

This sequence was found in a woman aged 55-70 years who had recovered from COVID-19. Sequencing used PBMCs or T cells enriched from blood (not recorded which). The V call is TRBV6-5, the J call TRBJ2-7; 8 bases line up with TRBD2. CDR3 DNA: TGTGCCAGCAAGGAGGCTAGCGGGTTCTACGAGCAGTACTTC. Translating it yields CASKEASGFYEQYF.